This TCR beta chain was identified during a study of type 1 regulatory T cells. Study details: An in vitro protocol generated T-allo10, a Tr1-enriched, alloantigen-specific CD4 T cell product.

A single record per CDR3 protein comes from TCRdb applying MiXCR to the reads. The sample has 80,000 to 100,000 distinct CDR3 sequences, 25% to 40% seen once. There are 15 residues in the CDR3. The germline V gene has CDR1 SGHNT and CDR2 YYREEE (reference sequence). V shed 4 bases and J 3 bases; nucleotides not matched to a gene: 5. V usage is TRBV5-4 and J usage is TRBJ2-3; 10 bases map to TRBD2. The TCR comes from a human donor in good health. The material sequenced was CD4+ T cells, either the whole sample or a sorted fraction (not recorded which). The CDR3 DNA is TGTGCCAGCAGCCTGGAACTAGCGGGAACAGATACGCAGTATTTT. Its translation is CASSLELAGTDTQYF. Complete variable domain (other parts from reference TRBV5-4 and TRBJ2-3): ETGVTQSPTHLIKTRGQQVTLRCSSQSGHNTVSWYQQALGQGPQFIFQYYREEENGRGNFPPRFSGLQFPNYSSELNVNALELDDSALYLCASSLELAGTDTQYFGPGTRLTVL.